This T cell receptor beta chain derives from a study of vaccination and CD4 T cells after COVID-19. Turning to this clonotype: Its specificity is unknown.

The CDR3 is 16 residues long. The V gene's germline CDR1 is DFQATT and CDR2 SNEGSKA (reference sequence). Deletions cut 4 bases from V and 3 bases from J, with 21 bases between. The treatment was: approximately 10-day PBMC culture with coronavirus spike peptide pools or control peptides (ViraFEST assay). ViraFEST stimulated the growth of antigen-specific T cells using peptide pools and subsequently profiled their TCRs by sequencing. Positivity by PCR occurred from March to December 2020, a period that predated US Alpha, Beta and Delta variants. Oncomine TCR Beta short-read sequencing was applied to DNA from cultured CD4+ T cells. The authors extracted genomic DNA from cultured CD4+ T cells. TCRdb processed the PCR reads anew with MiXCR; each CDR3 protein has one entry. Altogether some 13,000 distinct CDR3 sequences are present, over 40% being singletons, with the ten largest covering over 9.5%.

The source is a human donor who had recovered from COVID-19. The sample taken for sequencing was CD4+ T cells from blood, cultured in vitro. This rearrangement joins TRBV20-1 to TRBJ1-2; D is possibly TRBD1 (5 bases). CDR3 DNA sequence: TGCAGTGCTATTATCTCGCGGGGCTTGGCGGACTATGGCTACACCTTC. It is translated as CSAIISRGLADYGYTF.